This T cell receptor (beta chain) was found in a study of regulatory T cells in long-lasting Graves disease. Trimming took 0 bases from V and 4 from J, leaving 7 bases between them. The CDR3 has 13 residues. Germline V gene data show CDR1 as ENHRY and CDR2 as SYGVKD. Concerning this clonotype: Antigen specificity is unknown.

Sample time point: newly diagnosed GD, antithyroid drugs for less than 3 months. The authors made the TCR library using RNA they extracted from PBMCs. Into tubes containing EDTA, roughly 10 milliliters of peripheral blood were drawn. Study-wide results and caveats: Study was limited to peripheral blood, excluding thyroid tissue.

Libraries of TCR beta came from iRepertoire HTBI primers plus Arm-PCR of CDR3 regions. TCRdb analysed the multiplex PCR reads with MiXCR anew, one entry per CDR3 protein. Here the sample spans 530,000 or so distinct CDR3 sequences, roughly 13% being singletons. The same sample was also studied in work on T cells in Graves' hyperthyroidism and ophthalmopathy. That paper adds: Researchers report that a 13 V-J model separated ophthalmopathy from stable hyperthyroidism.

J is TRBJ2-7 and V is TRBV10-3; the D is unclear. The sequence was collected from a man younger than 45 with Graves disease. Sequenced material: peripheral blood mononuclear cells (PBMCs), taken at new diagnosis, from a patient treated with antithyroid drugs. CDR3 sequence reads: CAISESGKYEQYF. The DNA of the CDR3 is TGTGCCATCAGTGAGTCGGGAAAGTACGAGCAGTACTTC.